A selection of T cell receptor beta chains follows, all from one sample in a study of blood T cell repertoires in COVID-19. Data came from immunoSEQ multiplex PCR; TCRdb stores just in-frame clones and leaves some out. The sample has about 190,000 clones, 84% seen once. Sample: peripheral blood. The receptors originated from a woman in her sixties or seventies with active or convalescent COVID-19. Each CDR3 is given with its conserved first and last residue. A D gene is named only where the DNA matches it firmly. Size is stated for part of the rows, as once, few or many counts, or as a class when the clone is expanded.

CASRTGTSGYHF,TGTGCCAGCAGAACAGGGACTAGCGGGTACCACTTC,few,TRBD2,TRBJ2-7,TRBV6-5
CASSSRPEKLFF,TGTGCCAGCAGCTCCCGTCCTGAAAAACTGTTTTTT,many,-,TRBJ1-4,TRBV11-2
CASSLNRGENYGYTF,TGTGCCAGCAGCTTAAACAGGGGGGAAAACTATGGCTACACCTTC,-,TRBD1,TRBJ1-2,TRBV7-9
CASGAPTGINTIYF,TGTGCTAGTGGTGCCCCAACAGGAATTAACACCATATATTTT,once,-,TRBJ1-3,TRBV12-5
CSAEMNTEAFF,TGCAGCGCCGAGATGAACACTGAAGCTTTCTTT,-,-,TRBJ1-1,TRBV29-1
CASSKGGYNEQFF,TGTGCCAGCAGCAAGGGGGGGTACAATGAGCAGTTCTTC,-,-,TRBJ2-1,TRBV21-1
CASSVVEGSYEQYF,TGTGCCAGCAGCGTAGTTGAGGGCTCCTACGAGCAGTACTTC,-,-,TRBJ2-7,TRBV9
CASRGGIDRDTF,TGTGCCAGCAGAGGGGGAATAGACAGGGACACCTTC,-,TRBD1,TRBJ1-2,TRBV5-4
CASSLRWVESYGYTF,TGCGCCAGCAGCCTTAGATGGGTGGAGAGTTATGGCTACACCTTC,-,-,TRBJ1-2,TRBV4-1
CASSHTGELFF,TGTGCCAGCAGTCATACCGGGGAGCTGTTTTTT,-,-,TRBJ2-2,TRBV6-5
CASSVGLAVTTGELFF,TGTGCCAGCAGCGTAGGGCTAGCGGTTACTACCGGGGAGCTGTTTTTT,-,TRBD2,TRBJ2-2,TRBV9
CASSSRQGKETQYF,TGTGCCAGTAGTTCGCGACAGGGGAAAGAGACCCAGTACTTC,-,TRBD1,TRBJ2-5,TRBV19
CASSLAGGSGRYNEQFF,TGTGCCAGCAGTCTTGCCGGGGGTAGCGGGAGATACAATGAGCAGTTCTTC,-,TRBD2,TRBJ2-1,TRBV27
CASSLVVGTGGFYGYTF,TGTGCCAGCAGCTTGGTCGTAGGGACAGGGGGTTTCTATGGCTACACCTTC,-,TRBD1,TRBJ1-2,TRBV5-8
CATTFGGTYNEQFF,TGTGCCACCACCTTCGGGGGGACCTACAATGAGCAGTTCTTC,-,TRBD2,TRBJ2-1,TRBV19
CASRFSVPYNEQFF,TGTGCCAGCAGGTTCTCGGTCCCCTACAATGAGCAGTTCTTC,-,-,TRBJ2-1,TRBV28
CASHNQPQHF,TGTGCCAGCCACAATCAGCCCCAGCATTTT,many,-,TRBJ1-5,TRBV11-3
CASSLGASMLVNTEAFF,TGTGCCAGCAGTTTAGGGGCTTCGATGTTAGTGAACACTGAAGCTTTCTTT,-,-,TRBJ1-1,TRBV28
CASSLEGGNQPQHF,TGTGCCAGCAGCTTGGAAGGGGGCAATCAGCCCCAGCATTTT,-,-,TRBJ1-5,TRBV7-9
CASSLTLAGQQETQYF,TGTGCCAGCAGTTTGACTCTAGCGGGGCAACAAGAGACCCAGTACTTC,-,TRBD2,TRBJ2-5,TRBV28
CSASSGLGDQPQHF,TGCAGTGCTAGTTCGGGTCTCGGAGATCAGCCCCAGCATTTT,-,-,TRBJ1-5,TRBV20-1
CAWRGTGNQPQHF,TGTGCCTGGCGAGGGACAGGCAATCAGCCCCAGCATTTT,-,TRBD1,TRBJ1-5,TRBV30
CASSEETGPYEQYF,TGTGCCAGCAGTGAAGAGACAGGCCCCTACGAGCAGTACTTC,-,-,TRBJ2-7,TRBV6-1
CASSLIYSRGGGRNQEAQYF,TGTGCCAGTAGCCTAATATATTCTCGAGGAGGAGGGCGAAACCAAGAGGCCCAGTACTTC,once,-,TRBJ2-5,TRBV19
CASTAGTGRNQPQHF,TGTGCCAGCACAGCCGGGACAGGGCGCAATCAGCCCCAGCATTTT,-,TRBD1,TRBJ1-5,TRBV18
CASSLAGGAEQFF,TGTGCCAGCAGCTTGGCGGGAGGGGCTGAGCAGTTCTTC,few,TRBD2,TRBJ2-1,TRBV7-3
CASSPIRQTGSNTEAFF,TGTGCCAGCTCACCAATCCGTCAGACAGGGTCGAACACTGAAGCTTTCTTT,once,TRBD1,TRBJ1-1,TRBV18
CASSPATGAGYTF,TGTGCCAGCTCACCCGCGACAGGGGCTGGCTACACCTTC,-,TRBD1,TRBJ1-2,TRBV18
CASSQEIEGGYGNTEAFF,TGTGCCAGCAGCCAAGAAATCGAGGGCGGGTACGGGAACACTGAAGCTTTCTTT,-,-,TRBJ1-1,TRBV4-2
CASSRPSLAGAYEQYF,TGTGCCAGCAGCCGCCCAAGCCTAGCGGGCGCCTACGAGCAGTACTTC,-,TRBD2,TRBJ2-7,TRBV5-4
CASRAGTGGFEAFF,TGTGCCAGTAGGGCCGGGACAGGGGGATTTGAAGCTTTCTTT,-,TRBD1,TRBJ1-1,TRBV19
CASSRPKGTNEKLFF,TGTGCCAGCAGTCGCCCAAAGGGGACTAATGAAAAACTGTTTTTT,-,-,TRBJ1-4,TRBV28
CASSGTSGRNEQFF,TGTGCCAGCAGTGGGACTAGCGGGAGAAATGAGCAGTTCTTC,-,TRBD2,TRBJ2-1,TRBV11-3
CASSLGQGQTDTQYF,TGCGCCAGCAGCTTGGGGCAGGGGCAAACAGATACGCAGTATTTT,-,-,TRBJ2-3,TRBV5-1
CSGKREGRLNEQFF,TGCAGCGGAAAGCGGGAGGGCCGTCTTAATGAGCAGTTCTTC,-,TRBD2,TRBJ2-1,TRBV29-1
CATSRDLWSTGNTIYF,TGTGCCACCAGCAGAGATCTGTGGAGTACTGGAAACACCATATATTTT,-,-,TRBJ1-3,TRBV15
CASSPLPGQGASNTEAFF,TGTGCCAGCAGCCCTCTACCGGGACAGGGGGCCTCAAACACTGAAGCTTTCTTT,-,TRBD1,TRBJ1-1,TRBV3-1/TRBV3-2
CASSLTDRYNEQFF,TGTGCCAGCAGCCTCACGGACAGATACAATGAGCAGTTCTTC,-,-,TRBJ2-1,TRBV6-5
CASSLGVAGGHISYEQYF,TGTGCCAGCAGCTTAGGGGTAGCGGGAGGCCATATCTCCTACGAGCAGTACTTC,-,TRBD2,TRBJ2-7,TRBV11-2
CASSQGRTGSKSEAFF,TGTGCCAGCAGCCAAGGGCGGACAGGGTCAAAATCTGAAGCTTTCTTT,many,TRBD1,TRBJ1-1,TRBV3-1/TRBV3-2